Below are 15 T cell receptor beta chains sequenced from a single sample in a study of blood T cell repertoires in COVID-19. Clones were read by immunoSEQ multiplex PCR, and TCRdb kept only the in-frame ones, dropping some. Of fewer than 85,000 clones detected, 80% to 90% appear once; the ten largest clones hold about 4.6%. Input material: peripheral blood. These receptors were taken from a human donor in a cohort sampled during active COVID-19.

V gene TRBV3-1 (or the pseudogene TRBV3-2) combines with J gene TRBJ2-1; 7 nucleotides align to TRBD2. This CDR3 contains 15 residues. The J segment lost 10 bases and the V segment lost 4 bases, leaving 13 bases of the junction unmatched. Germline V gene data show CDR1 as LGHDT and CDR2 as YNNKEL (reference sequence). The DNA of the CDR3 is TGTGCCAGCAGCCCCTCGGCGGAGCGGGACCCCGAGCAGTTCTTC. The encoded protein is CASSPSAERDPEQFF.

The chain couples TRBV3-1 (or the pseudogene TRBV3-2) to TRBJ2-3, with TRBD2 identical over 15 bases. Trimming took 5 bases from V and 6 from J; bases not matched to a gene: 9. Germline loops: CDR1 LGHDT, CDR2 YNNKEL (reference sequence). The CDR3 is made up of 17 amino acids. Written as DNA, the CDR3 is TGTGCCAGCAGCTCCCGGACTAGCGGGGGGGAGTTGGATACGCAGTATTTT. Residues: CASSSRTSGGELDTQYF.

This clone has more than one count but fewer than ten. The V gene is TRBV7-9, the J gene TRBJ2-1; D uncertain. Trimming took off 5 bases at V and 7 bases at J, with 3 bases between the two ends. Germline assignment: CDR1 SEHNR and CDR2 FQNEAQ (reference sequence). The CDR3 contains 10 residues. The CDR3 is CASSRNEQFF. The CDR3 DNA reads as TGTGCCAGCAGCCGTAATGAGCAGTTCTTC.

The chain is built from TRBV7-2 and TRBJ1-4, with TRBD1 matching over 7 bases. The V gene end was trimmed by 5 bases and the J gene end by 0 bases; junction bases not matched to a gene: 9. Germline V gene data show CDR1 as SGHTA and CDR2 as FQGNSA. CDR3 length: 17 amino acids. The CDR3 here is CASSPRQGGATNEKLFF. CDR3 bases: TGTGCCAGCAGCCCACGACAAGGGGGCGCAACTAATGAAAAACTGTTTTTT.

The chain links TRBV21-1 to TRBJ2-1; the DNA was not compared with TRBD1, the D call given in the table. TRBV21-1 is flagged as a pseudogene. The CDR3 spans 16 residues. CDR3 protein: CASSRKLGQNYNEQFF. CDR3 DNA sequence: TGTGCCAGCAGCAGAAAGTTGGGACAGAACTACAATGAGCAGTTCTTC.

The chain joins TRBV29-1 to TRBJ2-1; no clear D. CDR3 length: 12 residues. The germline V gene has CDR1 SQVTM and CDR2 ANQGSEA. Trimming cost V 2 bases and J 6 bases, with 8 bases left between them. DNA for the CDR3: TGCAGCGTTGAATGGAGAGGCAATGAGCAGTTCTTC. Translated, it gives CSVEWRGNEQFF.

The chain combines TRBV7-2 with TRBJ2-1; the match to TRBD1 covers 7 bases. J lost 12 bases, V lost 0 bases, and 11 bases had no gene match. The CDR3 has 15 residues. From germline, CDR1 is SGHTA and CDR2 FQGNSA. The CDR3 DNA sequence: TGTGCCAGCAGCTTAGCAGGACAGGTGTCAGGTGGGCAGTTCTTC. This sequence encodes CASSLAGQVSGGQFF.

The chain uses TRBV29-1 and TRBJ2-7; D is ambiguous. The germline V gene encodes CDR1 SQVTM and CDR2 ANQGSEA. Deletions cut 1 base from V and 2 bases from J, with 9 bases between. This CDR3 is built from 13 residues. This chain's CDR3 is CSVEAGPAYEQYF. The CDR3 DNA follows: TGCAGCGTTGAAGCGGGTCCAGCCTACGAGCAGTACTTC.

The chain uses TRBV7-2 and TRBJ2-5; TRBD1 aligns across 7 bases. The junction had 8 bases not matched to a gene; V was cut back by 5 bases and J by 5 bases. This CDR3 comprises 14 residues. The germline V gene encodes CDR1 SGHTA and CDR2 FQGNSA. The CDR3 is CASSPRDSQETQYF. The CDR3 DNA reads TGTGCCAGCAGCCCTCGGGACAGCCAGGAGACCCAGTACTTC.

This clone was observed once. The CDR3 loop is CASSLMVGGPTDTQYF. For the CDR3, the DNA is TGCGCCAGCAGCTTGATGGTGGGAGGGCCCACAGATACGCAGTATTTT. The J gene is TRBJ2-3, the V gene TRBV5-1; 7 bases align to TRBD2. Germline lookup yields CDR1 SGHRS and CDR2 YFSETQ. The CDR3 runs 16 residues. Trimming at V came to 1 base and at J to 2 bases, leaving 7 bases not matched to a gene.

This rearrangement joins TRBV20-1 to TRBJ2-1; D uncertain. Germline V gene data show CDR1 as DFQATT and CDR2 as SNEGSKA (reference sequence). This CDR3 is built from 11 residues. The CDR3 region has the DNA TGCAGCGGTTCGAGAGTCGATGAGCAGTTCTTC. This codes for CSGSRVDEQFF.

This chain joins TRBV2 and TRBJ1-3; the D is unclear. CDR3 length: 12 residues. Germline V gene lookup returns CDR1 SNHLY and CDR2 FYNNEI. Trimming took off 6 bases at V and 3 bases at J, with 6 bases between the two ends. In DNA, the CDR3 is TGTGCCAGCAGCCGCGATGGAAACACCATATATTTT. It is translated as CASSRDGNTIYF.

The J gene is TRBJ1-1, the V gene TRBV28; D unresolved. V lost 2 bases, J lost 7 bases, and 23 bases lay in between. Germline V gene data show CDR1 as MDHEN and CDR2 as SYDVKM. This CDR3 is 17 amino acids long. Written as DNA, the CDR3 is TGTGCCAGCAGTTTAACCGGAGACCGGGTCGAAGACTTTGAAGCTTTCTTT. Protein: CASSLTGDRVEDFEAFF.

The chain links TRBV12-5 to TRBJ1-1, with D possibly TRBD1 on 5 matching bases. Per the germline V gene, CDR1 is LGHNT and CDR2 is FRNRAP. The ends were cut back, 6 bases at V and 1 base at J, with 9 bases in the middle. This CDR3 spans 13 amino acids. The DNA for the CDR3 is TGTGCTAGTGGAGGGGCAAAGAACACTGAAGCTTTCTTT. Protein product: CASGGAKNTEAFF.

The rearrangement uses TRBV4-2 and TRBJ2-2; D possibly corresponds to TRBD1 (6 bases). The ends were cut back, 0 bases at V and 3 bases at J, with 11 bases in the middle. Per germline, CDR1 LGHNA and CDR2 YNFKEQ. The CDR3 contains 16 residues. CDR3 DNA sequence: TGTGCCAGCAGCCAAGAATGGGACACCTACACCGGGGAGCTGTTTTTT. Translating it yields CASSQEWDTYTGELFF.